This TCR beta chain was retrieved from a study of early T cells in non-severe SARS-CoV-2 infection. Study summary: The authors sequenced bulk RNA from unsorted whole blood, leaving chains unpaired.

Unique molecular identifiers tagged individual cDNA molecules. TCRdb fed the 5' RACE reads into MiXCR, producing one record per CDR3 protein. The table records under 85,000 distinct CDR3 sequences, approximately 15% of them present only once. This clonotype was seen only a few times. The sequencing here drew on whole blood, taken at baseline. This TCR derives from an adult who was a healthcare worker with PCR-confirmed SARS-CoV-2 infection or an uninfected control (not recorded which).

The CDR3, as DNA: TGTGCCAGCAGTTCGGCGGGAGGGTACAATGAGCAGTTCTTC. It codes for CASSSAGGYNEQFF. The chain uses TRBV27 and TRBJ2-1, with 9 bases that match TRBD2. CDR1 is MNHEY, CDR2 SMNVEV, per germline (reference sequence). CDR3 length equals 14 residues. The junction had 2 bases not matched to a gene; V was cut back by 4 bases and J by 4 bases.